These T cell receptor beta chains were read from a single sample in a study of early T cells in non-severe SARS-CoV-2 infection. TCRdb used MiXCR to reprocess the 5' RACE reads, holding one entry per CDR3 protein. This table has about 50,000 distinct CDR3 sequences, 7% to 10% appearing once. The sequenced sample was whole blood. These receptors were collected from an adult who was a healthcare worker with PCR-confirmed SARS-CoV-2 infection or an uninfected control (not recorded which). Each CDR3 is given with its conserved first and last residue. The D gene is left open where the match is weak. Expanded clones are given a class, and other clones once, few, many or no size at all.

cdr3_nt: TGTGCCAGCAGCTTATCTGGTAACAATGAGCAGTTCTTC
cdr3_aa: CASSLSGNNEQFF
d_call: .
j_call: TRBJ2-1
clone_size: .
v_call: TRBV7-8

cdr3_nt: TGTGCCAGCTCACCGGCGGTCGGCAATGAGCAGTTCTTC
cdr3_aa: CASSPAVGNEQFF
d_call: .
j_call: TRBJ2-1
clone_size: .
v_call: TRBV18

cdr3_nt: TGTGCCAGCAGCCAACAGGGCTACGAGCAGTACTTC
cdr3_aa: CASSQQGYEQYF
d_call: .
j_call: TRBJ2-7
clone_size: many
v_call: TRBV6-6

cdr3_nt: TGTGCCAGCAGCTTAGGCCTCAATGAGCAGTTCTTC
cdr3_aa: CASSLGLNEQFF
d_call: .
j_call: TRBJ2-1
clone_size: .
v_call: TRBV11-2

cdr3_nt: TGTGCCAGCCCGGGACATCAGAACACCGGGGAGCTGTTTTTT
cdr3_aa: CASPGHQNTGELFF
d_call: .
j_call: TRBJ2-2
clone_size: .
v_call: TRBV6-1

cdr3_nt: TGCGCCAGCAGCTCGGCCGGGACAGTTTTAACTGGGGCCAACGTCCTGACTTTC
cdr3_aa: CASSSAGTVLTGANVLTF
d_call: TRBD1
j_call: TRBJ2-6
clone_size: many
v_call: TRBV5-1

cdr3_nt: TGTGCCAGCAGCCAAGTCGCATCCGGGGGTGAGCAGTACTTC
cdr3_aa: CASSQVASGGEQYF
d_call: .
j_call: TRBJ2-7
clone_size: many
v_call: TRBV14

cdr3_nt: TGCGCCAGCAACGCCGGGACAGGGTGGACCACTGAAGCTTTCTTT
cdr3_aa: CASNAGTGWTTEAFF
d_call: TRBD1
j_call: TRBJ1-1
clone_size: .
v_call: TRBV10-2

cdr3_nt: TGCAGCGTTGATACTAGTTTTCATGAGCAGTTCTTC
cdr3_aa: CSVDTSFHEQFF
d_call: .
j_call: TRBJ2-1
clone_size: few
v_call: TRBV29-1

cdr3_nt: TGTGCCAGCAAGCGGGAGGGCCCCTACGAGCAGTACTTC
cdr3_aa: CASKREGPYEQYF
d_call: TRBD2
j_call: TRBJ2-7
clone_size: few
v_call: TRBV13

cdr3_nt: TGTGCCAGCAGTTTAAGCGGGGGGCCCTTGGGGACCCAGTACTTC
cdr3_aa: CASSLSGGPLGTQYF
d_call: TRBD2
j_call: TRBJ2-5
clone_size: many
v_call: TRBV12-3/TRBV12-4

cdr3_nt: TGTGCCAGCAGTTTATTGGGGGGACCGAACACCGGGGAGCTGTTTTTT
cdr3_aa: CASSLLGGPNTGELFF
d_call: .
j_call: TRBJ2-2
clone_size: .
v_call: TRBV27

cdr3_nt: TGTGCCAGTTCACCCGGGACCTCAGAATCTGCTGAGCAGTTCTTC
cdr3_aa: CASSPGTSESAEQFF
d_call: .
j_call: TRBJ2-1
clone_size: few
v_call: TRBV7-8

cdr3_nt: TGTGCCAGCAGCTTCCTAGCGGGGGCCTACGAGCAGTACTTC
cdr3_aa: CASSFLAGAYEQYF
d_call: TRBD2
j_call: TRBJ2-7
clone_size: .
v_call: TRBV7-8

cdr3_nt: TGTGCCAGCAGCTCTGACAGGGGGTATAATTCACCCCTCCACTTT
cdr3_aa: CASSSDRGYNSPLHF
d_call: TRBD1
j_call: TRBJ1-6
clone_size: .
v_call: TRBV28

cdr3_nt: TGCAGCGTTGACGGGGCCTCCTACAATGAGCAGTTCTTC
cdr3_aa: CSVDGASYNEQFF
d_call: .
j_call: TRBJ2-1
clone_size: once
v_call: TRBV29-1

cdr3_nt: TGCGCCAGCAGCCTCGACAGGGGTTACGACACTGAAGCTTTCTTT
cdr3_aa: CASSLDRGYDTEAFF
d_call: TRBD1
j_call: TRBJ1-1
clone_size: few
v_call: TRBV5-1

cdr3_nt: TGTGCCAGCTCACCGGACGGCCGCTCTGGAAACACCATATATTTT
cdr3_aa: CASSPDGRSGNTIYF
d_call: .
j_call: TRBJ1-3
clone_size: many
v_call: TRBV18

cdr3_nt: TGTGCCAGCGGCCCATTGGCCACGGGGCCCCAGCATTTT
cdr3_aa: CASGPLATGPQHF
d_call: .
j_call: TRBJ1-5
clone_size: many
v_call: TRBV6-5

cdr3_nt: TGTGCCAGCAGCTCAACCGCCAAAGACAGGGGCTATGGCTACACCTTC
cdr3_aa: CASSSTAKDRGYGYTF
d_call: TRBD1
j_call: TRBJ1-2
clone_size: many
v_call: TRBV12-3/TRBV12-4

cdr3_nt: TGTGCCAGCTCACTACAGGGGAATCAGCCCCAGCATTTT
cdr3_aa: CASSLQGNQPQHF
d_call: TRBD1
j_call: TRBJ1-5
clone_size: many
v_call: TRBV18

cdr3_nt: TGTGCCAGCAGCTTGGCCGGGACAGGGGACTACGAGCAGTACTTC
cdr3_aa: CASSLAGTGDYEQYF
d_call: TRBD1
j_call: TRBJ2-7
clone_size: .
v_call: TRBV5-5

cdr3_nt: TGTGCCAGCGTACCGCGCCGGACTAGCGGGATCGATGAGCAGTTCTTC
cdr3_aa: CASVPRRTSGIDEQFF
d_call: TRBD2
j_call: TRBJ2-1
clone_size: few
v_call: TRBV12-3/TRBV12-4

cdr3_nt: TGTGCCAGCACCAGGACATTCCCCCACCGAACCGGGAGGCAGTACTTC
cdr3_aa: CASTRTFPHRTGRQYF
d_call: .
j_call: TRBJ2-7
clone_size: few
v_call: TRBV28

cdr3_nt: TGTGCCAGCAGTTTTTCATGGGACAGGATGACCTACGAGCAGTACTTC
cdr3_aa: CASSFSWDRMTYEQYF
d_call: TRBD1
j_call: TRBJ2-7
clone_size: many
v_call: TRBV28

cdr3_nt: TGCGCCAGCAGTCAACCCGCGGACAGGGCGGATGTTTATAGCAATCAGCCCCAGCATTTT
cdr3_aa: CASSQPADRADVYSNQPQHF
d_call: TRBD1
j_call: TRBJ1-5
clone_size: few
v_call: TRBV23-1

cdr3_nt: TGCAGTGCTAGAGACGCCAGGCGAGGAAACATTCAGTACTTC
cdr3_aa: CSARDARRGNIQYF
d_call: .
j_call: TRBJ2-4
clone_size: .
v_call: TRBV20-1

cdr3_nt: TGTGCCAGCAGTTTAGGGGGGGAATCACCCCTCCACTTT
cdr3_aa: CASSLGGESPLHF
d_call: .
j_call: TRBJ1-6
clone_size: few
v_call: TRBV12-3/TRBV12-4

cdr3_nt: TGTGCCAGCAGTTGGGTTCCCAATCAGCCCCAGCATTTT
cdr3_aa: CASSWVPNQPQHF
d_call: .
j_call: TRBJ1-5
clone_size: .
v_call: TRBV27

cdr3_nt: TGTGCCAGCAGCTTGCGCATGGGGCTAGTCTATGGCTACACCTTC
cdr3_aa: CASSLRMGLVYGYTF
d_call: .
j_call: TRBJ1-2
clone_size: few
v_call: TRBV5-6

cdr3_nt: TGTGCCAGCAGTCCTGCTGGGGGAACTGAAGCTTTCTTT
cdr3_aa: CASSPAGGTEAFF
d_call: .
j_call: TRBJ1-1
clone_size: few
v_call: TRBV28

cdr3_nt: TGTGCCAGTAGTTCCGACAGGGGCTACGAGCAGTACTTC
cdr3_aa: CASSSDRGYEQYF
d_call: TRBD1
j_call: TRBJ2-7
clone_size: many
v_call: TRBV19

cdr3_nt: TGTGCCAGCAGCTCCCGACTTGCCTCCTACAATGAGCAGTTCTTC
cdr3_aa: CASSSRLASYNEQFF
d_call: .
j_call: TRBJ2-1
clone_size: few
v_call: TRBV7-8

cdr3_nt: TGTGCCAGCAGCTCCCACGGCCCGTTAACTAATGAAAAACTGTTTTTT
cdr3_aa: CASSSHGPLTNEKLFF
d_call: .
j_call: TRBJ1-4
clone_size: .
v_call: TRBV7-8

cdr3_nt: TGTGCCAGCAGTTACCACTCACAGGATCCTGGCACCGGGGAGCTGTTTTTT
cdr3_aa: CASSYHSQDPGTGELFF
d_call: .
j_call: TRBJ2-2
clone_size: .
v_call: TRBV6-2/TRBV6-3

cdr3_nt: TGTGCCAGCAGCACTGGGACAGGGAGAGAGACCCAGTACTTC
cdr3_aa: CASSTGTGRETQYF
d_call: TRBD1
j_call: TRBJ2-5
clone_size: many
v_call: TRBV9

cdr3_nt: TGTGCCAGCAGCGGAGGAGGGGGACTAGCGGGAGGGACGCAGTATTTT
cdr3_aa: CASSGGGGLAGGTQYF
d_call: TRBD2
j_call: TRBJ2-3
clone_size: many
v_call: TRBV28

cdr3_nt: TGTGCCATCAAACGAGCGGGAGGGCCCGGGGAGCTGTTTTTT
cdr3_aa: CAIKRAGGPGELFF
d_call: TRBD2
j_call: TRBJ2-2
clone_size: .
v_call: TRBV10-3

cdr3_nt: TGTGCCAGCAGCGACAGGGGCAATCAGCCCCAGCATTTT
cdr3_aa: CASSDRGNQPQHF
d_call: TRBD1
j_call: TRBJ1-5
clone_size: few
v_call: TRBV27

cdr3_nt: TGTGCTAGTGGGTTGACATCAACTAATGAAAAACTGTTTTTT
cdr3_aa: CASGLTSTNEKLFF
d_call: .
j_call: TRBJ1-4
clone_size: many
v_call: TRBV12-5

cdr3_nt: TGTGCCAGCAGCTTACTGGCGGGGCCTGAGCAGTTCTTC
cdr3_aa: CASSLLAGPEQFF
d_call: .
j_call: TRBJ2-1
clone_size: many
v_call: TRBV7-8

cdr3_nt: TGTGCCAGCAGTTCGAGGACAGGGAGAACTAATGAAAAACTGTTTTTT
cdr3_aa: CASSSRTGRTNEKLFF
d_call: TRBD1
j_call: TRBJ1-4
clone_size: many
v_call: TRBV27

cdr3_nt: TGCAGCGTTGACGAGGGGCTTACTGGGACAGATACGCAGTATTTT
cdr3_aa: CSVDEGLTGTDTQYF
d_call: .
j_call: TRBJ2-3
clone_size: few
v_call: TRBV29-1

cdr3_nt: TGCAGCGTTACTCGGGGGACAGGGTCATACGAGCAGTACTTC
cdr3_aa: CSVTRGTGSYEQYF
d_call: TRBD1
j_call: TRBJ2-7
clone_size: .
v_call: TRBV29-1

cdr3_nt: TGCGCCAGCAGCTCCGGACAGGGTTCTCAGGAAAAACTGTTTTTT
cdr3_aa: CASSSGQGSQEKLFF
d_call: TRBD1
j_call: TRBJ1-4
clone_size: .
v_call: TRBV5-1

cdr3_nt: TGCGCCAGCAGGGCCACCCAACTCAACACCGGGGAGCTGTTTTTT
cdr3_aa: CASRATQLNTGELFF
d_call: .
j_call: TRBJ2-2
clone_size: .
v_call: TRBV5-1

cdr3_nt: TGTGCCATCAGTGAGTCCGGGCTCATCGCTGTGCGGGGACCACTTTTGACTGAAGCTTTCTTT
cdr3_aa: CAISESGLIAVRGPLLTEAFF
d_call: .
j_call: TRBJ1-1
clone_size: many
v_call: TRBV10-3

cdr3_nt: TGTGCCAGCAGTGGGGGCAGCGTTTTAGAGACCCAGTACTTC
cdr3_aa: CASSGGSVLETQYF
d_call: .
j_call: TRBJ2-5
clone_size: few
v_call: TRBV7-9

cdr3_nt: TGTGCCAGTAGTGTGGGTAGGACAAAAGGGAATGAGCAGTTCTTC
cdr3_aa: CASSVGRTKGNEQFF
d_call: .
j_call: TRBJ2-1
clone_size: .
v_call: TRBV19